This T cell receptor beta chain was identified in a study of blood T cell repertoires in COVID-19. Individuals aged roughly 18 to 100 years were recruited from about two dozen US areas. Grouping used clinical history reported by participants in a survey and questionnaire. V was shortened by 3 bases and J by 0 bases, with 6 bases between the two germline ends. The CDR3 is 14 residues long. Germline CDR1 KGHSH, CDR2 LQKENI. Only in-frame clones appear in the TCRdb table, and some are missing; sequencing was by immunoSEQ multiplex PCR. Of 150,000 or so clones in the sample, just over 85% were seen once. This chain connects TRBV18 to TRBJ1-3; D not resolved. The sequencing input was PBMCs or T cells enriched from blood (not recorded which). The clonotype originates from a man between 50 and 59 years old who had recovered from COVID-19. The CDR3: CASSPASSGNTIYF. DNA for the CDR3: TGTGCCAGCTCACCGGCAAGCTCTGGAAACACCATATATTTT.